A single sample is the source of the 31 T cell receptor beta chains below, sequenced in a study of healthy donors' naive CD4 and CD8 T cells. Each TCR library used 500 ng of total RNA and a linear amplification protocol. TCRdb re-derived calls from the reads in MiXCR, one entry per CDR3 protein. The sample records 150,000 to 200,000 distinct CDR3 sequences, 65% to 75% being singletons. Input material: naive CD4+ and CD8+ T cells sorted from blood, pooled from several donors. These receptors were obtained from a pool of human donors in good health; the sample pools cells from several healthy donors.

The CDR3 loop is CSVGAGFSYNEQFF. As DNA, the CDR3 is TGCAGCGTTGGGGCGGGGTTCTCCTACAATGAGCAGTTCTTC. The chain joins TRBV29-1 to TRBJ2-1, with D perhaps matching TRBD2 (6 bases). The V end was cut by 4 bases, the J end by 0 bases, with 10 bases between. CDR1 is SQVTM and CDR2 is ANQGSEA in the germline V gene. There are 14 residues in the CDR3.

The CDR3 DNA sequence: TGCGCCAGCGGGCTAGCGGGATCCAATGAGCAGTTCTTC. Amino acid sequence: CASGLAGSNEQFF. The rearrangement uses TRBV5-1 and TRBJ2-1; 9 bases agree with TRBD2. Germline trimming cut 7 bases from V and 6 bases from J; bases unmatched to any gene: 5. The CDR3 is 13 residues long. Germline V gene sequence: CDR1 SGHRS, CDR2 YFSETQ.

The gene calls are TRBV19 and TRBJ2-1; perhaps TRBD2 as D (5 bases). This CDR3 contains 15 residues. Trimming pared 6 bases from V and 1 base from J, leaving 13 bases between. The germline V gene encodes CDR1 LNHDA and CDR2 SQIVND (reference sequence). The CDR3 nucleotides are TGTGCCAGTAGCTCCTTTAGCGTATCCTACAATGAGCAGTTCTTC. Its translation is CASSSFSVSYNEQFF.

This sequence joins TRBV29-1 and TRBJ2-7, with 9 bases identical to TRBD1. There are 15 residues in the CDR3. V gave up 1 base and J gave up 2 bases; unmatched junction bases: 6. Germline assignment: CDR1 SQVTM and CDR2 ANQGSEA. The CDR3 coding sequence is TGCAGCGTTGAAGGTTCGGGACAGGGTACCTACGAGCAGTACTTC. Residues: CSVEGSGQGTYEQYF.

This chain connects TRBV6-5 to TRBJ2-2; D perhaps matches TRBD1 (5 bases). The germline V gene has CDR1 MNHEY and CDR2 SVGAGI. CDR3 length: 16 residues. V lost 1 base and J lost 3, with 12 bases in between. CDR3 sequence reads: CASSYFTGRDTGELFF. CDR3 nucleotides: TGTGCCAGCAGTTACTTCACAGGCCGGGACACCGGGGAGCTGTTTTTT.

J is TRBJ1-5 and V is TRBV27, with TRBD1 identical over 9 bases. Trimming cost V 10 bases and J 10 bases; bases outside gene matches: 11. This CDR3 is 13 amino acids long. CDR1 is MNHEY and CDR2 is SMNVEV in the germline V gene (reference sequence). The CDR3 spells CATSAGQGQPQHF. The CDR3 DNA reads TGTGCCACCTCAGCGGGACAGGGACAACCCCAGCATTTT.

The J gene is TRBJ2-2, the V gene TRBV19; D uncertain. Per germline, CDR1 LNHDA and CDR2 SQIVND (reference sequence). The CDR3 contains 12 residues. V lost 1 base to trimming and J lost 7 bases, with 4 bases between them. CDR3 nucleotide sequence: TGTGCCAGTAGTATAGCTGTCGGGGAGCTGTTTTTT. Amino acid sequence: CASSIAVGELFF.

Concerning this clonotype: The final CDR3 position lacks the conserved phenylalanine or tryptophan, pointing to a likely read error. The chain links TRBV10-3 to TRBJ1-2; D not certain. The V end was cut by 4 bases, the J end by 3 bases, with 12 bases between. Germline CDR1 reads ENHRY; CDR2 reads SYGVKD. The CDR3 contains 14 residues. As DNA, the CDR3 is TGTGCCATCAGTGGCGAGTTTGGGGACTATGGCTACACCCTC. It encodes CAISGEFGDYGYTL.

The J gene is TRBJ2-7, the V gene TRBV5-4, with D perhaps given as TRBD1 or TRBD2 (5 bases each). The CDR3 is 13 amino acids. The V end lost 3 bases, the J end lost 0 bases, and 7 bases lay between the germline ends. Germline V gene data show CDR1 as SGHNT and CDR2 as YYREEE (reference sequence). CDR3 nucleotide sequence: TGTGCCAGCAGCTGGGGGACCTCCTACGAGCAGTACTTC. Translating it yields CASSWGTSYEQYF.

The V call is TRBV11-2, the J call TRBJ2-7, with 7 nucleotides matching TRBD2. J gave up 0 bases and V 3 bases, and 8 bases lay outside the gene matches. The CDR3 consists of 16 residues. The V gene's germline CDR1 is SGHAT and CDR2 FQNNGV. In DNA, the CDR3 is TGTGCCAGCAGCTTGAGTCCCAGCGGGGCCTCCTACGAGCAGTACTTC. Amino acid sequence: CASSLSPSGASYEQYF.

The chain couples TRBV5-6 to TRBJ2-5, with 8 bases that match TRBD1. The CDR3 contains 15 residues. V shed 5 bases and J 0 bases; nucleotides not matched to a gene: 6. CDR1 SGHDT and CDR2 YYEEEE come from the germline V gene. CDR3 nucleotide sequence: TGTGCCAGCAGTTATGTGGACAGGGACCAAGAGACCCAGTACTTC. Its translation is CASSYVDRDQETQYF.

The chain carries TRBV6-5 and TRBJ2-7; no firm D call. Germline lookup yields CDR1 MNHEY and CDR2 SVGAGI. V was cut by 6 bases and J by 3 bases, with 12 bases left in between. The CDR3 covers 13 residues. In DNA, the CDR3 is TGTGCCAGCAGCCACTCCGACCACTACGAGCAGTACTTC. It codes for CASSHSDHYEQYF.

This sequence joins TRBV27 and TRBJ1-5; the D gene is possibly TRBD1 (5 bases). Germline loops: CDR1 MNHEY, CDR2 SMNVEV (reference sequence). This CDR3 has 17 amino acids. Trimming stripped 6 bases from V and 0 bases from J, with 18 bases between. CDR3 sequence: CASSKIPGTYSNQPQHF. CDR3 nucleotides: TGTGCCAGCAGCAAGATACCCGGGACCTATAGCAATCAGCCCCAGCATTTT.

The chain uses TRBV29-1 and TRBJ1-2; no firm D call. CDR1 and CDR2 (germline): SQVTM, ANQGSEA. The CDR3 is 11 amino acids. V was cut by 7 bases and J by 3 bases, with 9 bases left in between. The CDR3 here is CSAWGDYGYTF. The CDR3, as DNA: TGCAGCGCGTGGGGAGACTATGGCTACACCTTC.

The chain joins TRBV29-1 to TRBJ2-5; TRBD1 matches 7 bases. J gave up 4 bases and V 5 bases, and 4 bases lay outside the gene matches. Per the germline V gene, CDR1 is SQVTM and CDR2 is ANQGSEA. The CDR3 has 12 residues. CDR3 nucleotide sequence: TGCAGCGTTCTACGGGACAGAGAGACCCAGTACTTC. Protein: CSVLRDRETQYF.

Here the CDR3 DNA reads TGTGCCAGCAGTGAACGCAACATGGAAACAAGGGGCTACACCTTC. Amino acid sequence: CASSERNMETRGYTF. The chain joins TRBV27 to TRBJ1-2; D uncertain. V lost 5 bases and J 8 bases, leaving 21 bases between the germline ends. This CDR3 spans 15 amino acids. Germline V lookup: CDR1 MNHEY, CDR2 SMNVEV (reference sequence).

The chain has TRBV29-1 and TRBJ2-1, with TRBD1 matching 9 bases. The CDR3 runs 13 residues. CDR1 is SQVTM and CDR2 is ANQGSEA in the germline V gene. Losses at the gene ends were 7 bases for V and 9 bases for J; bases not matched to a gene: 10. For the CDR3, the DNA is TGCAGCGCACCGGGACAGGGCTTGAGTGAGCAGTTCTTC. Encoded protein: CSAPGQGLSEQFF.

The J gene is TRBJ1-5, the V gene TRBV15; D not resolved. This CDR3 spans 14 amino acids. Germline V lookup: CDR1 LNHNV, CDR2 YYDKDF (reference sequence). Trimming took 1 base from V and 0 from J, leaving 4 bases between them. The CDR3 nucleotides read TGTGCCACCAGCAGAGCCCCTAGCAATCAGCCCCAGCATTTT. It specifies CATSRAPSNQPQHF.

The CDR3 DNA is TGCAGCGTTGACCCTTCCCCAGATACGCAGTATTTT. Translated, it gives CSVDPSPDTQYF. V usage is TRBV29-1 and J usage is TRBJ2-3, with D unresolved. V was clipped by 3 bases and J by 4 bases, with 8 bases between them. Germline V lookup: CDR1 SQVTM, CDR2 ANQGSEA. This CDR3 is built from 12 residues.

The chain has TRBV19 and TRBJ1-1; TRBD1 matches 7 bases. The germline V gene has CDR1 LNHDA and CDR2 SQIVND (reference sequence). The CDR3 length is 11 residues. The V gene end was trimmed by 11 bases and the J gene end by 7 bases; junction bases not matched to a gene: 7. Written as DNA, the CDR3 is TGTGCCGCCAGGACAGGCTATGAAGCTTTCTTT. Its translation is CAARTGYEAFF.

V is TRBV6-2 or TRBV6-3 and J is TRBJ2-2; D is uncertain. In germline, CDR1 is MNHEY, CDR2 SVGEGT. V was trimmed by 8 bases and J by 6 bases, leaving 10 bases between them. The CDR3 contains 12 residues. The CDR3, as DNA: TGTGCCAGCGGCGTGGGTGCCGGGGAGCTGTTTTTT. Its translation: CASGVGAGELFF.

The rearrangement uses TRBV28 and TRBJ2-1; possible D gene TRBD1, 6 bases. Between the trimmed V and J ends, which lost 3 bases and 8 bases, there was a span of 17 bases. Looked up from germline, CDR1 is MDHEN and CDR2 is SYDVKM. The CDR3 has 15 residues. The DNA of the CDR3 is TGTGCCAGCAGTTTGTGGGACAAGATTGCAGATGAGCAGTTCTTC. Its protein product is CASSLWDKIADEQFF.

CDR3 nucleotide sequence: TGTGCCAGCAGTCAACCCGGGGAGGGTGGCACTGAAGCTTTCTTT. It specifies CASSQPGEGGTEAFF. The genes are TRBV6-5 and TRBJ1-1; no clear D. The CDR3 consists of 15 residues. V lost 5 bases and J lost 4, with 17 bases in between. Germline CDR1 is MNHEY and CDR2 is SVGAGI.

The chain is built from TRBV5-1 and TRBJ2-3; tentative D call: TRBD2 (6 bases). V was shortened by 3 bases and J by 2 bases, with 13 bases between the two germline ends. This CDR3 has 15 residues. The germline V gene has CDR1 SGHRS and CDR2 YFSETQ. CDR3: CASSSRGTVTDTQYF. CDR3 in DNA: TGCGCCAGCAGCTCCCGCGGGACGGTCACAGATACGCAGTATTTT.

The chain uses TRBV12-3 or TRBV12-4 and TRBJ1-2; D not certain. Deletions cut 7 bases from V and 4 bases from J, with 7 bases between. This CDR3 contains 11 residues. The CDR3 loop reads CASTSGYGYTF. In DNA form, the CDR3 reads TGTGCCAGCACCTCCGGCTATGGCTACACCTTC.

The CDR3 sequence: CASSFARGAQRETQYF. The CDR3 nucleotides read TGTGCCAGCAGCTTTGCAAGGGGGGCCCAGCGGGAGACCCAGTACTTC. The chain uses TRBV11-2 and TRBJ2-5; either TRBD1 or TRBD2 may fit D (6 bases each). Trimming took 3 bases from V and 5 from J, leaving 19 bases between them. Germline CDR1 SGHAT, CDR2 FQNNGV. This CDR3 region has 16 residues.

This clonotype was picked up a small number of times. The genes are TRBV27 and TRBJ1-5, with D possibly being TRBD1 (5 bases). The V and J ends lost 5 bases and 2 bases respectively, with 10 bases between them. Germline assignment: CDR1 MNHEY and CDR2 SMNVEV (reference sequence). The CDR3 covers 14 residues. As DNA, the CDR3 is TGTGCCAGCAGTCCTCAGGGCCGCAATCAGCCCCAGCATTTT. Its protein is CASSPQGRNQPQHF.

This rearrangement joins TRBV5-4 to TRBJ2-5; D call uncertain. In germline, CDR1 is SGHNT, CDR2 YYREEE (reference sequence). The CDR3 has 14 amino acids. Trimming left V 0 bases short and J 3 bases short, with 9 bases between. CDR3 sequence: CASSLVSQEETQYF. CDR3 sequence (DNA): TGTGCCAGCAGCTTGGTGTCCCAAGAAGAGACCCAGTACTTC.

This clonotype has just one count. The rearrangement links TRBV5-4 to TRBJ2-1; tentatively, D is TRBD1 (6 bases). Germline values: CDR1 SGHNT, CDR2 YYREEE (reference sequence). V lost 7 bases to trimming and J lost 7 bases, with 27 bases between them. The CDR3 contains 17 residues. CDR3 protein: CASSPPGTGRFINEQFF. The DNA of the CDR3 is TGTGCCAGCTCACCACCAGGTACAGGGCGTTTTATTAATGAGCAGTTCTTC.

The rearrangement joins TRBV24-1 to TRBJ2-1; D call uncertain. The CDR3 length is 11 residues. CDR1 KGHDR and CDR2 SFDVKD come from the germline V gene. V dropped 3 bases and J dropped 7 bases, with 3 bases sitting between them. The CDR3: CATSDRNEQFF. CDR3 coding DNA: TGTGCCACCAGTGATAGAAATGAGCAGTTCTTC.

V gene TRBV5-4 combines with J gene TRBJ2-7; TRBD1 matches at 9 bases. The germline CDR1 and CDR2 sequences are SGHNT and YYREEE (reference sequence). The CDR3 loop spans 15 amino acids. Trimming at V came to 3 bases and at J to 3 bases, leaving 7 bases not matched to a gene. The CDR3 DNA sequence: TGTGCCAGCAGCTCATCCGGGACAGGGTTCTACGAGCAGTACTTC. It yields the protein CASSSSGTGFYEQYF.